Listed below are T cell receptor beta chains from one sample, sequenced in a study of blood T cell repertoires in COVID-19. TCRdb's table, derived via immunoSEQ multiplex PCR, lists solely in-frame clones and lacks some. The sample contains hundreds of thousands of clones, roughly 86% of which appear only once. Sequencing was performed on peripheral blood. Source of these receptors: a woman aged 30 to 39 with acute or convalescent COVID-19. Both conserved end residues are part of each CDR3.

J gene | V gene | CDR3 protein
TRBJ1-1 | TRBV4-3 | CASSQFAGLALDTEAFF
TRBJ1-5 | TRBV5-6 | CASSLVGQGQPQHF
TRBJ2-7 | TRBV4-2 | CASSQGGGYEQYF
TRBJ2-3 | TRBV30 | CAWSRGRVFTDTQYF
TRBJ2-1 | TRBV4-1 | CASSQHGLAGPSSYNEQFF
TRBJ2-3 | TRBV5-1 | CASSSGISGRVKDTQYF
TRBJ2-7 | TRBV6-6 | CASSYSGLPYEQYF
TRBJ2-7 | TRBV19 | CASSPDLRGNSLYF
TRBJ2-2 | TRBV3-1/TRBV3-2 | CASSQPRTGLRPGELFF
TRBJ2-2 | TRBV24-1 | CATSGQPRPGELFF
TRBJ1-1 | TRBV5-1 | CASSFQGQGTEAFF
TRBJ2-5 | TRBV21-1 | CASSKALGTSGEETQYF
TRBJ1-4 | TRBV19 | CASSRSGAEKLFF
TRBJ2-5 | TRBV6-5 | CASTLPGQLQETQYF
TRBJ2-7 | TRBV6-4 | CASTSGSAYEQYF
TRBJ1-1 | TRBV27 | CASSLNGGQTTEAFF
TRBJ1-2 | TRBV29-1 | CSVEETGIYGYTF
TRBJ1-6 | TRBV20-1 | CSARDPPALHF
TRBJ2-1 | TRBV4-3 | CASSVDGTSGYNEQFF
TRBJ2-7 | TRBV20-1 | CSARDSYEQYF
TRBJ2-7 | TRBV10-3 | CAISGVIPGLAGARGNEQYF
TRBJ1-6 | TRBV27 | CASSLVGTGNSYNSPLHF